The 18 T cell receptor beta chains in this list originate from one sample, sequenced in a study of T cell repertoires in cytomegalovirus infection. TCRdb fed the reads into MiXCR, producing one record per CDR3 protein. The data hold a few hundred thousand distinct CDR3 sequences, with 40% observed a single time. No antigen has been assigned to these receptors. The sample here was cultured PBMCs, taken from culture after CMV antigen stimulation. These receptors were taken from a human donor in good health (CMV status not recorded). Some clones in this sample may be carry-over from other donors' samples.

V usage is TRBV27 and J usage is TRBJ2-1; D gene unclear. This CDR3 comprises 16 residues. Germline V gives CDR1 MNHEY, CDR2 SMNVEV (reference sequence). Trimming stripped 3 bases from V and 1 base from J, with 13 bases between. CDR3 coding DNA: TGTGCCAGCAGTTTCAGTGTTGGTTGGTCCTACAATGAGCAGTTCTTC. Translation: CASSFSVGWSYNEQFF.

The genes are TRBV6-2 or TRBV6-3 and TRBJ2-1; 7 bases are shared with TRBD1. V lost 9 bases to trimming and J lost 5 bases; unmatched junction nucleotides: 7. Germline values: CDR1 MNHEY, CDR2 SVGEGT. The CDR3 has 13 residues. CDR3 loop: CASSRDSNNEQFF. CDR3 nucleotide sequence: TGTGCCAGTTCCCGGGACAGCAACAATGAGCAGTTCTTC.

This clonotype was observed a handful of times. The V and J genes are TRBV19 and TRBJ2-3; 7 bases are a match to TRBD1. Germline CDR1 reads LNHDA; CDR2 reads SQIVND (reference sequence). Trimming cost V 7 bases and J 2 bases; bases outside gene matches: 6. This CDR3 spans 14 amino acids. The CDR3 region has the DNA TGTGCCAGTATTGGGACAGAGCTCACAGATACGCAGTATTTT. The encoded protein is CASIGTELTDTQYF.

V is TRBV11-1 and J is TRBJ1-1; D is unresolved. Germline V gene data show CDR1 as SGHAT and CDR2 as FQDESV (reference sequence). This CDR3 contains 16 residues. Trimming pared 0 bases from V and 1 base from J, leaving 12 bases between. Here the CDR3 reads CASSLAPWARNTEAFF. CDR3 bases: TGTGCCAGCAGCTTAGCCCCATGGGCCCGGAACACTGAAGCTTTCTTT.

The CDR3 spells CSAIKQGQNQPQHF. The DNA for the CDR3 is TGCAGTGCTATCAAGCAGGGGCAGAATCAGCCCCAGCATTTT. This chain uses TRBV20-1 with TRBJ1-5, with D possibly matching TRBD1 (6 bases). Trimming left V 4 bases short and J 4 bases short, with 14 bases between. Germline CDR1 and CDR2: DFQATT and SNEGSKA (reference sequence). The CDR3 totals 14 residues.

This clonotype was recorded a few times. This rearrangement joins TRBV7-2 to TRBJ2-1, with a weak D call TRBD2 (5 bases). Germline values: CDR1 SGHTA, CDR2 FQGNSA. V was pared by 6 bases and J by 7 bases, with 13 bases between. There are 13 residues in the CDR3. In nucleotides, the CDR3 is TGTGCCAGCAGTATAATTACGGGGAATGAGCAGTTCTTC. Its translation: CASSIITGNEQFF.

The chain has TRBV5-6 and TRBJ1-1; D perhaps matches TRBD1 (6 bases). Trimming pared 3 bases from V and 0 bases from J, leaving 15 bases between. The CDR3 contains 16 residues. Germline V CDR1 and CDR2: SGHDT, YYEEEE. CDR3 sequence: CASSSLSRGMNTEAFF. The CDR3 nucleotides read TGTGCCAGCAGCTCCCTTTCCAGGGGCATGAACACTGAAGCTTTCTTT.

This chain links TRBV7-8 with TRBJ2-2, with D possibly called TRBD1 or TRBD2 (5 bases each). The germline V gene has CDR1 SGHVS and CDR2 FQNEAQ. V lost 6 bases to trimming and J lost 6 bases, with 17 bases between them. CDR3 length: 15 amino acids. In DNA, the CDR3 is TGTGCCAGCAGTGGAGAGTGGGGGAAGGCCGGGGAGCTGTTTTTT. This encodes CASSGEWGKAGELFF.

J is TRBJ2-1 and V is TRBV6-1; 7 bases line up with TRBD1. Germline V gene sequence: CDR1 MNHNS, CDR2 SASEGT. With V trimmed by 5 bases and J by 6 bases, 13 bases remained unmatched. CDR3 length equals 16 residues. Written as DNA, the CDR3 is TGTGCCAGCAGTTACGTCCGGGACAGCCCTCTCAATGAGCAGTTCTTC. Its translation is CASSYVRDSPLNEQFF.

The chain has TRBV12-3 or TRBV12-4 and TRBJ2-1, with 10 positions matching TRBD2. This CDR3 spans 13 amino acids. J gave up 9 bases and V 5 bases, and 4 bases lay outside the gene matches. The CDR3 DNA is TGTGCCAGCAGTACCGGGACTAGCGTTGAGCAGTTCTTC. This encodes CASSTGTSVEQFF.

The sample holds a few counts of this clonotype. The chain has TRBV6-1 and TRBJ2-3, with 9 nucleotides matching TRBD2. CDR1 is MNHNS and CDR2 is SASEGT in the germline V gene. The J segment lost 6 bases and the V segment lost 2 bases, leaving 9 bases of the junction unmatched. CDR3 size: 16 residues. The CDR3 protein is CASSETIAGAWDTQYF. The CDR3 DNA follows: TGTGCCAGCAGTGAAACTATAGCGGGGGCCTGGGATACGCAGTATTTT.

The rearrangement joins TRBV27 to TRBJ1-1, with D perhaps matching TRBD1 (6 bases). Germline CDR1 reads MNHEY; CDR2 reads SMNVEV (reference sequence). The V end lost 6 bases, the J end lost 0 bases, and 14 bases lay between the germline ends. This CDR3 contains 15 residues. In nucleotides, the CDR3 is TGTGCCAGCAGGCTAGGGGGAGCGGTGAACACTGAAGCTTTCTTT. Its protein is CASRLGGAVNTEAFF.

A few counts support this clonotype. V is TRBV19 and J is TRBJ2-1; tentative D call: TRBD1 (5 bases). CDR3 length: 13 residues. Germline V gene sequence: CDR1 LNHDA, CDR2 SQIVND (reference sequence). The germline V and J ends were trimmed by 3 bases and 8 bases, with 11 bases remaining between them. CDR3 coding DNA: TGTGCCAGTAGTATTATAGGGGCAGATGAGCAGTTCTTC. Its protein is CASSIIGADEQFF.

The chain uses TRBV7-9 and TRBJ2-3, with 9 nucleotides matching TRBD2. J was trimmed by 0 bases and V by 5 bases; bases with no gene match: 15. The germline V gene encodes CDR1 SEHNR and CDR2 FQNEAQ (reference sequence). The CDR3 has 19 amino acids. CDR3 in amino acids: CASSQSTPTSGRSTDTQYF. CDR3 coding DNA: TGTGCCAGCAGCCAATCAACGCCCACTAGCGGGCGTAGCACAGATACGCAGTATTTT. Complete variable domain (other parts from reference TRBV7-9 and TRBJ2-3): DTGVSQNPRHKITKRGQNVTFRCDPISEHNRLYWYRQTLGQGPEFLTYFQNEAQLEKSRLLSDRFSAERPKGSFSTLEIQRTEQGDSAMYLCASSQSTPTSGRSTDTQYFGPGTRLTVL.

This clonotype was counted only a few times. CDR3 nucleotides: TGTGCCAGCAGCTACCTACCCGGGACTAGCGGGAGGGACATTCAGTACTTC. The encoded protein is CASSYLPGTSGRDIQYF. The chain has TRBV7-2 and TRBJ2-4; 16 positions agree with TRBD2. Germline-derived CDR1 and CDR2 are SGHTA and FQGNSA. The CDR3 has 17 amino acids. After removal of 4 bases from V and 8 bases from J, the junction contained 8 bases not matched to a gene. Variable domain in full (rest from reference TRBV7-2 and TRBJ2-4): GAGVSQSPSNKVTEKGKDVELRCDPISGHTALYWYRQSLGQGLEFLIYFQGNSAPDKSGLPSDRFSAERTGGSVSTLTIQRTQQEDSAVYLCASSYLPGTSGRDIQYFGAGTRLSVL.

This clonotype occurred a few times. The chain joins TRBV6-6 to TRBJ1-5; D might be TRBD1 (5 bases). V was shortened by 5 bases and J by 7 bases, with 21 bases between the two germline ends. CDR3 size: 16 residues. Germline V CDR1 and CDR2: MNHNY, SVGAGI (reference sequence). This chain's CDR3 is CASSPPMVGGRQPQHF. For the CDR3, the DNA is TGTGCCAGCAGTCCCCCCATGGTGGGGGGACGACAGCCCCAGCATTTT.

In its sample, this clonotype was seen a few times. The chain couples TRBV4-2 to TRBJ1-5; D possibly corresponds to TRBD1 (6 bases). The CDR3 totals 16 residues. V dropped 3 bases and J dropped 3 bases, with 15 bases sitting between them. Germline lookup yields CDR1 LGHNA and CDR2 YNFKEQ. CDR3 DNA: TGTGCCAGCAGCCATGCAGTGGGGGCGCACAATCAGCCCCAGCATTTT. Its translation: CASSHAVGAHNQPQHF.

The rearrangement joins TRBV11-2 to TRBJ2-2, with TRBD1 matching over 7 bases. In germline, CDR1 is SGHAT, CDR2 FQNNGV. The CDR3 is 15 amino acids. J gave up 5 bases and V 7 bases, and 10 bases lay outside the gene matches. The CDR3: CASTPGQVLTGELFF. The CDR3 coding sequence is TGTGCCAGCACCCCTGGACAGGTCCTTACCGGGGAGCTGTTTTTT.